The sequence of this TCR beta chain was determined in a study of response to subunit inactivated influenza vaccine. The CDR3 is 15 amino acids. As for this clonotype: Its cognate antigen is unknown.

One entry per CDR3 protein results from TCRdb running MiXCR on the RT-PCR reads. This repertoire shows roughly 290,000 distinct CDR3 sequences, around a fifth found once; its top ten account for around 9.6%. Study observations and caveats: It was suggested by the authors that few new T cells are recruited by each seasonal influenza vaccination.

The genes are TRBV21-1 and TRBJ2-6. TRBV21-1 is reported as a pseudogene. The sample consisted of PBMCs from blood, taken approximately 20 months after vaccination. This receptor was obtained from a man aged 50-75 years who received an inactivated influenza vaccine. CDR3 DNA sequence: TGTGCCAGCAGCAATTTAAGGTCTGGGGCCAACGTCCTGACTTTC. This gives the protein CASSNLRSGANVLTF.